This TCR beta chain comes out of a study of T cell changes during pregnancy in multiple sclerosis. This table comes from immunoSEQ multiplex PCR, and its TCRdb copy is limited to in-frame clones, with some not included. Here the sample spans 55,000 to 65,000 clones, around nine tenths being singletons. The germline V gene encodes CDR1 MNHEY and CDR2 SMNVEV (reference sequence). The CDR3 runs to 14 residues. The ends were cut back, 5 bases at V and 8 bases at J, with 15 bases in the middle. This sample comprised peripheral blood, obtained in the first trimester of pregnancy. The chain joins TRBV27 to TRBJ2-2, with a possible D match to TRBD1 (5 bases). This receptor was identified in a female donor in good health, enrolled as a control in a pregnancy study. CDR3 protein: CASSPHWGVGELFF. In DNA, the CDR3 is TGTGCCAGCAGTCCTCACTGGGGCGTGGGGGAGCTGTTTTTT.